The next 15 T cell receptor beta chains were all read from a single sample in a study of CD8 T cells in acute hepatitis C reinfection. Time point given: naive CD8 control sorted from an acute-time-point sample. Assay used: immunoSEQ multiplex PCR; TCRdb lists only in-frame clones, some missing. The table shows around 34,000 clones, with approximately 90% occurring only once. The sequenced sample consisted of naive CD8+ T cells from PBMCs. The receptor set was obtained from a man aged 25 to 40 with chronic hepatitis C.

V is TRBV7-6 and J is TRBJ2-3, with 11 bases identical to TRBD2. The CDR3 is 17 residues long. Germline V gene lookup returns CDR1 SGHVS and CDR2 FNYEAQ. V gave up 1 base and J gave up 4 bases; unmatched junction bases: 7. CDR3 sequence (DNA): TGTGCCAGCAGCTTAGTAGCGGGAGGGACCTCCGCAGATACGCAGTATTTT. Its protein is CASSLVAGGTSADTQYF.

The chain is built from TRBV6-6 and TRBJ2-5; 7 positions match TRBD1. CDR1 is MNHNY and CDR2 is SVGAGI in the germline V gene (reference sequence). V dropped 8 bases and J dropped 2; count of bases not matched to a gene: 2. The CDR3 runs to 12 residues. CDR3 sequence reads: CASGTVQETQYF. The CDR3 nucleotides are TGTGCCAGCGGGACAGTACAAGAGACCCAGTACTTC.

The rearrangement uses TRBV19 and TRBJ2-5, with TRBD1 matching 7 bases. With 3 bases clipped from V and 7 bases from J, the junction kept 5 bases outside the gene matches. This CDR3 is 13 amino acids long. Germline V gene data show CDR1 as LNHDA and CDR2 as SQIVND (reference sequence). This chain's CDR3 is CASSIRDSGTQYF. The CDR3 DNA sequence: TGTGCCAGTAGTATCCGGGACAGCGGGACCCAGTACTTC.

V is TRBV7-8 and J is TRBJ2-7, with TRBD2 matching over 13 bases. CDR1 and CDR2 (germline): SGHVS, FQNEAQ. This CDR3 spans 17 amino acids. V lost 5 bases to trimming and J lost 3 bases; unmatched junction nucleotides: 10. The CDR3 region has the DNA TGTGCCAGCAGCCCCTTCTCCGGACTAGCGGGAGACTACGAGCAGTACTTC. This encodes CASSPFSGLAGDYEQYF.

This clone was observed a handful of times. The chain employs TRBV11-2 and TRBJ2-7; D gene unclear. This CDR3 spans 11 amino acids. V was clipped by 5 bases and J by 3 bases, with 5 bases between them. Germline V CDR1 and CDR2: SGHAT, FQNNGV. The CDR3 loop reads CASSPNYEQYF. CDR3 DNA sequence: TGTGCCAGCAGCCCTAACTACGAGCAGTACTTC. The full variable domain, completed using reference TRBV11-2 and TRBJ2-7, is EAGVAQSPRYKIIEKRQSVAFWCNPISGHATLYWYQQILGQGPKLLIQFQNNGVVDDSQLPKDRFSAERLKGVDSTLKIQPAKLEDSAVYLCASSPNYEQYFGPGTRLTVT.

The count of this clone is one. The V call is TRBV9, the J call TRBJ1-2, with TRBD1 identical over 8 bases. Looked up from germline, CDR1 is SGDLS and CDR2 is YYNGEE. This CDR3 is 15 amino acids long. V trimming: 0 bases; J trimming: 3 bases; junction bases outside the gene matches: 4. The CDR3 loop is CASSVALTGDYGYTF. The CDR3 region has the DNA TGTGCCAGCAGCGTAGCTTTGACAGGGGACTATGGCTACACCTTC. The full variable domain, rest sourced from reference TRBV9 and TRBJ1-2, is DSGVTQTPKHLITATGQRVTLRCSPRSGDLSVYWYQQSLDQGLQFLIQYYNGEERAKGNILERFSAQQFPDLHSELNLSSLELGDSALYFCASSVALTGDYGYTFGSGTRLTVV.

This rearrangement joins TRBV11-2 to TRBJ1-1; no clear D. The CDR3 has 14 amino acids. V lost 1 base, J lost 8 bases, and 14 bases lay in between. From germline, CDR1 is SGHAT and CDR2 FQNNGV. The CDR3 reads CASSLVRASLEAFF. In nucleotides, the CDR3 is TGTGCCAGCAGCTTAGTGCGGGCTAGCCTAGAAGCTTTCTTT.

The V call is TRBV11-2, the J call TRBJ2-3; 11 bases fit TRBD2. The CDR3 contains 18 residues. With 2 bases clipped from V and 0 bases from J, the junction kept 7 bases outside the gene matches. Germline CDR1 is SGHAT and CDR2 is FQNNGV. The CDR3 sequence is CASSLPAWTSGSTDTQYF. The DNA of the CDR3 is TGTGCCAGCAGCTTACCCGCCTGGACTAGCGGGAGCACAGATACGCAGTATTTT.

The chain employs TRBV27 and TRBJ1-4; D may be TRBD1 (5 bases). CDR1 is MNHEY, CDR2 SMNVEV, per germline (reference sequence). The length of the CDR3 is 14 residues. V shed 2 bases and J shed 7 bases, with 11 bases lying between them. The CDR3 DNA is TGTGCCAGCAGTTTACGCGGGGGAGGTGAAAAACTGTTTTTT. This gives the protein CASSLRGGGEKLFF.

The chain joins TRBV15 to TRBJ2-1; D is ambiguous. The ends were cut back, 9 bases at V and 8 bases at J, with 17 bases in the middle. The CDR3 totals 13 residues. From germline, CDR1 is LNHNV and CDR2 YYDKDF (reference sequence). The CDR3 loop reads CATSRSGWDEQFF. CDR3 bases: TGTGCCACGTCAAGGTCCGGGTGGGATGAGCAGTTCTTC.

The rearrangement links TRBV2 to TRBJ2-2; no clear D gene. Trimming cost V 7 bases and J 5 bases, with 8 bases left between them. CDR1 SNHLY and CDR2 FYNNEI come from the germline V gene. There are 12 residues in the CDR3. The CDR3 protein is CASTTPTGELFF. As DNA, the CDR3 is TGTGCCAGCACGACTCCAACCGGGGAGCTGTTTTTT.

This sequence joins TRBV4-3 and TRBJ2-7, with D unresolved. Germline V CDR1 and CDR2: LGHNA, YSLEER. This CDR3 region has 13 residues. Deletions cut 4 bases from V and 5 bases from J, with 12 bases between. CDR3: CASSLSQMDEQYF. CDR3 bases: TGCGCCAGCAGCCTATCCCAGATGGACGAGCAGTACTTC.

This chain joins TRBV6-5 and TRBJ2-5, with a tentative D call TRBD2 (7 bases). Trimming took 6 bases from V and 2 from J, leaving 16 bases between them. Germline V gene sequence: CDR1 MNHEY, CDR2 SVGAGI. There are 15 residues in the CDR3. The CDR3 spells CASRLQGGEQETQYF. CDR3 nucleotides: TGTGCCAGCAGGCTACAGGGAGGGGAGCAAGAGACCCAGTACTTC.

This clone was detected only a few times. This sequence joins TRBV5-4 and TRBJ2-7; D is uncertain. CDR1 and CDR2 from the germline V gene are SGHNT and YYREEE (reference sequence). Trimming pared 4 bases from V and 7 bases from J, leaving 9 bases between. The CDR3 has 11 residues. The CDR3 reads CASSLNQEQYF. Here the CDR3 DNA reads TGTGCCAGCAGCCTAAACCAAGAGCAGTACTTC.

This chain links TRBV19 with TRBJ1-1, with D unclear. Germline-derived CDR1 and CDR2 are LNHDA and SQIVND (reference sequence). This CDR3 region has 12 residues. The V gene lost 3 bases and the J gene lost 5 bases, with 7 bases spanning the gap. This chain's CDR3 is CASSIGKTEAFF. CDR3 sequence (DNA): TGTGCCAGTAGTATTGGGAAGACTGAAGCTTTCTTT.